This entry concerns a single T cell receptor (beta chain). Its antigen is as yet unknown. This table comes from immunoSEQ multiplex PCR, and its TCRdb copy is limited to in-frame clones, with some not included. The table records under 90,000 clones, 90% of them present only once. This CDR3 has 15 residues. V lost 3 bases, J lost 2 bases, and 12 bases lay in between. The germline CDR1 and CDR2 sequences are MDHEN and SYDVKM. This sample was taken from a study of graft-versus-host responses after intestinal transplantation. The wider study: Uniformly, recipients were administered anti-thymocyte globulin induction with subsequent tacrolimus and steroids for two to three years. Study observations and caveats: Allografts carried high graft-versus-host to host-versus-graft clonal ratios in patients having graft-donor T cell macrochimerism. Among recipient marrow samples, GvH clones were found; some appeared first in ileum or blood. Peak circulating GvH clone levels were associated with early post-transplant HvG declines.

The source is a human donor who was the organ donor for an intestinal transplant. The material sequenced was unstimulated CD8+ T cells sorted from spleen or lymph node cells, taken before transplant. The rearrangement joins TRBV28 to TRBJ2-3, with TRBD1 as a possible D gene (5 bases). The DNA for the CDR3 is TGTGCCAGCAGTTTCTCTAAGACAGACACAGATACGCAGTATTTT. As protein: CASSFSKTDTDTQYF.